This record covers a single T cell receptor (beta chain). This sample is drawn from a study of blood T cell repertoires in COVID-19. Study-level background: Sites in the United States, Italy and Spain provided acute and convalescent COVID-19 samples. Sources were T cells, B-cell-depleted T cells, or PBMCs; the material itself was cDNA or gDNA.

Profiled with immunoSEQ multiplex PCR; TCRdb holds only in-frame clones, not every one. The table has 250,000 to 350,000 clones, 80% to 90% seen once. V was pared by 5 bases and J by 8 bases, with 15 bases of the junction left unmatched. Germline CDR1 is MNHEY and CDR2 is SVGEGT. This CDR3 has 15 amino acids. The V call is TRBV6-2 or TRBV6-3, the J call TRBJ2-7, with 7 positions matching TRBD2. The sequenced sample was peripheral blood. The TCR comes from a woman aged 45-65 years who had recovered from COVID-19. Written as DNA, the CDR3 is TGTGCCAGCAGTCGAGCGGGAAATGAAGGAATACAGCAGTACTTC. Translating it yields CASSRAGNEGIQQYF.